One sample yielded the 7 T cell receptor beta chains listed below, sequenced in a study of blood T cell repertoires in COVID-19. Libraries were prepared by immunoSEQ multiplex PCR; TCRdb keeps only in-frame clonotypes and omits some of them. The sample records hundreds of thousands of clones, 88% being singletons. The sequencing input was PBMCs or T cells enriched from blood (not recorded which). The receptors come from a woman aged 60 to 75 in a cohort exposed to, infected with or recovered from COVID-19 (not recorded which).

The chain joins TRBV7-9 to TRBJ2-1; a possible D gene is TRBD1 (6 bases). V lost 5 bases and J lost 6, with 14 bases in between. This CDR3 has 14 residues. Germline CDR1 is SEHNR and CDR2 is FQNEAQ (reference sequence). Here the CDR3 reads CASSIQGSVNEQFF. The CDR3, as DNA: TGTGCCAGCAGCATACAGGGTTCGGTCAATGAGCAGTTCTTC. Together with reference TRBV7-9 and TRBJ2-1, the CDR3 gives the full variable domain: DTGVSQNPRHKITKRGQNVTFRCDPISEHNRLYWYRQTLGQGPEFLTYFQNEAQLEKSRLLSDRFSAERPKGSFSTLEIQRTEQGDSAMYLCASSIQGSVNEQFFGPGTRLTVL.

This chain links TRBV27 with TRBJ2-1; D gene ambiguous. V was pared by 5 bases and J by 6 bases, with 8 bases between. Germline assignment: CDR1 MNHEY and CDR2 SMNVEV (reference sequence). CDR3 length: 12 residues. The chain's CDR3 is CASSPRSNEQFF. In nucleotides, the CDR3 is TGTGCCAGCAGTCCGAGAAGCAATGAGCAGTTCTTC.

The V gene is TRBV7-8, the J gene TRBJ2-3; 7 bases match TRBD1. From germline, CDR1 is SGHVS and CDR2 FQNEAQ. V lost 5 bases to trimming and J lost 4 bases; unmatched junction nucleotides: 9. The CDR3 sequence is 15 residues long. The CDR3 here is CASSAQGDPADTQYF. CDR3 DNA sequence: TGTGCCAGCAGCGCTCAGGGGGACCCCGCAGATACGCAGTATTTT.

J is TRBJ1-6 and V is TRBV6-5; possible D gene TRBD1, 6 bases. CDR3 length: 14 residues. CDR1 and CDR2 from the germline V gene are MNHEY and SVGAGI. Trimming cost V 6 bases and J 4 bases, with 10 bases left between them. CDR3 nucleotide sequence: TGTGCCAGCAGGGACAGCCCGTATAATTCACCCCTCCACTTT. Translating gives CASRDSPYNSPLHF.

The CDR3 spells CARSSGYEQYF. DNA of the CDR3: TGTGCCAGAAGCTCGGGATACGAGCAGTACTTC. This chain links TRBV5-3 with TRBJ2-7; TRBD2 is a possible D gene (5 bases). TRBV5-3 is labeled an ORF, and its function is uncertain. CDR3 length: 11 amino acids. V lost 3 bases and J lost 4, with 5 bases in between.

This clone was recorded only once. The DNA for the CDR3 is TGTGCCAGCACTAGACAGGGGACTGGGGCCGGGGAGCTGTTTTTT. Translation: CASTRQGTGAGELFF. The chain employs TRBV6-5 and TRBJ2-2, with TRBD1 matching over 8 bases. The V gene end was trimmed by 7 bases and the J gene end by 6 bases; junction bases not matched to a gene: 10. The CDR3 runs 15 residues. Germline lookup yields CDR1 MNHEY and CDR2 SVGAGI.

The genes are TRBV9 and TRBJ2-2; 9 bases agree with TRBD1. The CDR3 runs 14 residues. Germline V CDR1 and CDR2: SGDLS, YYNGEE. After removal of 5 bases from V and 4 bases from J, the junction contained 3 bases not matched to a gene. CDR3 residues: CASRQGAGTGELFF. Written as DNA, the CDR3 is TGTGCCAGCAGACAGGGGGCGGGCACCGGGGAGCTGTTTTTT.